These 14 T cell receptor beta chains were sequenced from one sample in a study of T-cell memory formation after mild COVID-19. TCRdb itself ran the 5' RACE reads through MiXCR, one entry per CDR3 protein. The sample yields approximately 290,000 distinct CDR3 sequences, 7.5% to 9.5% seen once. The sample comprised PBMCs or a T cell subset sorted from them (not recorded which). Source of these receptors: a man younger than 30 who had mild COVID-19 (a few samples of this study predate the infection). Cell type and time point are not known.

The J gene is TRBJ2-1, the V gene TRBV11-2; D unresolved. Per germline, CDR1 SGHAT and CDR2 FQNNGV. This CDR3 has 16 residues. Trimming shortened V by 0 bases and J by 6 bases, and 15 bases separated the two germline ends. This CDR3 reads CASSLDLSRAGNEQFF. The CDR3 DNA reads TGTGCCAGCAGCTTAGATCTTTCCCGAGCCGGCAATGAGCAGTTCTTC.

There are many counts of this clonotype. J is TRBJ1-4 and V is TRBV4-3, with D uncertain. Germline V gene lookup returns CDR1 LGHNA and CDR2 YSLEER. The V and J ends lost 1 base and 4 bases respectively, with 10 bases between them. This CDR3 has 15 residues. CDR3 sequence reads: CASSQVAGFNEKLFF. In nucleotides, the CDR3 is TGCGCCAGCAGCCAAGTGGCGGGATTTAATGAAAAACTGTTTTTT.

This clonotype was seen at least ten times. The gene calls are TRBV12-3 or TRBV12-4 and TRBJ2-7; D gene ambiguous. Trimming stripped 4 bases from V and 5 bases from J, with 12 bases between. The CDR3 runs 13 residues. CDR3 sequence (DNA): TGTGCCAGCAGTTGGTTGGGGTCCGACGAGCAGTACTTC. Translation gives CASSWLGSDEQYF.

In its sample, this clonotype was seen a few times. The chain employs TRBV5-6 and TRBJ2-1; D assignment may be TRBD1 or TRBD2 (5 bases each). This CDR3 contains 13 residues. CDR1 and CDR2 from the germline V gene are SGHDT and YYEEEE. Trimming cost V 0 bases and J 16 bases, with 17 bases left between them. CDR3 coding DNA: TGTGCCAGCAGCTTGGAATACGGGGCCAGACGATTCTTC. It translates to CASSLEYGARRFF.

This clonotype has a count of ten or more. The chain is built from TRBV5-1 and TRBJ2-5; D assignment may be TRBD1 or TRBD2 (6 bases each). The CDR3 loop spans 15 amino acids. V lost 2 bases and J lost 1, with 12 bases in between. The germline V gene encodes CDR1 SGHRS and CDR2 YFSETQ. CDR3 DNA: TGCGCCAGCAGCTTAGAGGGGGGAGTCCAAGAGACCCAGTACTTC. This gives the protein CASSLEGGVQETQYF.

The gene calls are TRBV4-1 and TRBJ2-1; a possible D gene is TRBD1 (6 bases). The CDR3 contains 14 residues. V lost 1 base and J 5 bases, leaving 9 bases between the germline ends. Germline CDR1 is MGHRA and CDR2 is YSYEKL. CDR3 region: CASSQGTADNEQFF. The DNA for the CDR3 is TGCGCCAGCAGCCAAGGGACAGCAGACAATGAGCAGTTCTTC.

The CDR3 DNA follows: TGTGCCAGCAGTCATGGACAGGGGCACGGCTACACCTTC. Translated: CASSHGQGHGYTF. The chain employs TRBV6-2 or TRBV6-3 and TRBJ1-2; 9 positions agree with TRBD1. Germline lookup yields CDR1 MNHEY and CDR2 SVGEGT. V was pared by 5 bases and J by 8 bases, with 6 bases of the junction left unmatched. This CDR3 has 13 residues.

The chain combines TRBV11-2 with TRBJ2-7; D gene unclear. Per the germline V gene, CDR1 is SGHAT and CDR2 is FQNNGV. Trimming cost V 1 base and J 2 bases, with 12 bases left between them. The CDR3 runs to 15 residues. As DNA, the CDR3 is TGTGCCAGCAGCTTAGGGGATTGGCAGACCTACGAGCAGTACTTC. It translates to CASSLGDWQTYEQYF.

The chain is built from TRBV12-3 or TRBV12-4 and TRBJ2-1, with 7 bases aligning to TRBD2. Germline trimming cut 4 bases from V and 4 bases from J; bases unmatched to any gene: 10. This CDR3 has 16 residues. The CDR3 DNA reads TGTGCCAGCAGTTCCCTCCTCGGGGGGTTTTACAATGAGCAGTTCTTC. Translation: CASSSLLGGFYNEQFF.

This clonotype came up many times. At one end the junction does not follow the germline gene, possibly because of a read error. The J gene is TRBJ1-1, the V gene TRBV10-3; 7 bases match TRBD1. This CDR3 is built from 13 residues. Germline lookup yields CDR1 ENHRY and CDR2 SYGVKD. The CDR3 DNA follows: TGTGCCATCAATGAGGGGGCGAGCACTGAAGCTTTCTTT. Protein sequence: CAINEGASTEAFF.

This chain uses TRBV5-1 with TRBJ2-3; 11 bases are a match to TRBD2. Germline V gene lookup returns CDR1 SGHRS and CDR2 YFSETQ. The CDR3 loop spans 16 amino acids. Trimming cost V 5 bases and J 0 bases; bases outside gene matches: 5. The CDR3 is CASSRGLAESTDTQYF. In DNA form, the CDR3 reads TGCGCCAGCAGTAGGGGACTAGCGGAGAGCACAGATACGCAGTATTTT.

J is TRBJ1-6 and V is TRBV6-5; a weak D match, TRBD1 (6 bases). CDR3 length equals 19 residues. V lost 6 bases and J 6 bases, leaving 27 bases between the germline ends. Germline V gene data show CDR1 as MNHEY and CDR2 as SVGAGI. CDR3 DNA sequence: TGTGCCAGCAGAAAACGCGCCGGGACACTAAGTGGTAGTAATTCACCCCTCCACTTT. It yields the protein CASRKRAGTLSGSNSPLHF.

This clonotype was observed at least ten times. The rearrangement links TRBV6-1 to TRBJ2-3; D is tentatively TRBD1 or TRBD2 (5 bases each). Germline CDR1 and CDR2: MNHNS and SASEGT. This CDR3 spans 17 amino acids. V lost 3 bases and J 2 bases, leaving 18 bases between the germline ends. The DNA of the CDR3 is TGTGCCAGCAGTGAGTACTGGGACCTCGGTAACACAGATACGCAGTATTTT. This gives the protein CASSEYWDLGNTDTQYF.

The sample holds many counts of this clonotype. The chain has TRBV18 and TRBJ2-2, with 9 bases aligning to TRBD1. V trimming: 1 base; J trimming: 3 bases; junction bases outside the gene matches: 3. The CDR3 totals 16 residues. CDR1 is KGHSH, CDR2 LQKENI, per germline. The CDR3 sequence: CASSPRQGVDTGELFF. The CDR3 DNA follows: TGTGCCAGCTCACCACGACAGGGGGTGGACACCGGGGAGCTGTTTTTT.